This T cell receptor (beta chain) was documented in a study of regulatory T cells in long-lasting Graves disease. Study context: Graves' patients diagnosed newly had used antithyroid drugs under 3 months. Findings and limits, study-wide: Persistent disease preferred TRBV28, TRBJ1-2 and TRBJ2-5. Those with persistent disease had in common more public clonotypes (about 2,500) than new patients (approximately 890).

The length of the CDR3 is 14 residues. Trimming pared 5 bases from V and 4 bases from J, leaving 14 bases between. Germline loops: CDR1 ENHRY, CDR2 SYGVKD. Arm-PCR of CDR3 regions with iRepertoire HTBI primers generated TCR beta libraries. TCRdb fed the multiplex PCR reads into MiXCR, producing one record per CDR3 protein. The profile covers a few hundred thousand distinct CDR3 sequences, with roughly 14% appearing a single time and roughly 10% taken by the ten largest. Time point here: newly diagnosed GD, antithyroid drugs for less than 3 months. With RNA extracted from PBMCs as input, the TCR library was made. Ten or more counts support this clonotype. Its antigen is not known. These records were also assigned to another study, of T cells in Graves' hyperthyroidism and ophthalmopathy.

The TCR originated in a man aged 25-45 years with Graves disease. Sequences were derived from peripheral blood mononuclear cells (PBMCs), sampled at new diagnosis, from a patient treated with antithyroid drugs. This sequence joins TRBV10-3 and TRBJ1-2; a possible D gene is TRBD1 (6 bases). The CDR3 region is CAISPMTGSYGYTF. The CDR3 coding sequence is TGTGCCATCAGTCCGATGACAGGAAGCTATGGCTACACCTTC.